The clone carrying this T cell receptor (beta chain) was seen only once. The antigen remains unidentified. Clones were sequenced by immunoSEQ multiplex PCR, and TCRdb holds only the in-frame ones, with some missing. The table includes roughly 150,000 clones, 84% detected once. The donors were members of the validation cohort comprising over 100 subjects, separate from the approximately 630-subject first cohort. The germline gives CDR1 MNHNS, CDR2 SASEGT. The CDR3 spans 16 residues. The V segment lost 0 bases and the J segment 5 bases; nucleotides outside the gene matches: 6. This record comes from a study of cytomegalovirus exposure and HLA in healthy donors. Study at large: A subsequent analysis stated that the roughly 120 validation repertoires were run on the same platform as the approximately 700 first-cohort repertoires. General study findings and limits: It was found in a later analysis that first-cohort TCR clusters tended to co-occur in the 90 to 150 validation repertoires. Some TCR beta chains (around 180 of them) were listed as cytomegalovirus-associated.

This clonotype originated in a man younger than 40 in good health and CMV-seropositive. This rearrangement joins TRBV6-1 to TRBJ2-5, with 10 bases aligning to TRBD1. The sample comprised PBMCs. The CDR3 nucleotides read TGTGCCAGCAGTGAAGCATTGGGACAGGGGATGGAGACCCAGTACTTC. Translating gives CASSEALGQGMETQYF.